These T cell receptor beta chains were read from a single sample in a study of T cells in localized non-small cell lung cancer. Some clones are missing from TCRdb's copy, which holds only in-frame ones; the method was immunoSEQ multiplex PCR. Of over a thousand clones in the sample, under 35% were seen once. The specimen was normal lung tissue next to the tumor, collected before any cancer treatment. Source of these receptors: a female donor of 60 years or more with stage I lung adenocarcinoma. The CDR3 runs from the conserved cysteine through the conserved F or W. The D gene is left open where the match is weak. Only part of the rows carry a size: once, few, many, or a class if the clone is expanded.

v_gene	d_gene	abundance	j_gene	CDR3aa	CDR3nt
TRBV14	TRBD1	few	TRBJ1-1	CASSQTGTEAFF	TGTGCCAGCAGCCAGACAGGGACTGAAGCTTTCTTT
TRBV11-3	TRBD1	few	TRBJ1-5	CASSAGTVNQPQHF	TGTGCCAGCAGCGCCGGGACAGTAAATCAGCCCCAGCATTTT
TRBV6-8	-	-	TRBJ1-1	CASSYGTVVWDPGYTEAFF	TGTGCCAGCAGTTACGGTACAGTGGTTTGGGACCCAGGTTACACTGAAGCTTTCTTT
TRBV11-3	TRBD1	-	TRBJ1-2	CASSSGTAGDYGYTF	TGTGCCAGCAGCTCGGGGACAGCAGGGGACTATGGCTACACCTTC
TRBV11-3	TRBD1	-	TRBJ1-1	CASSNLGDRMNTEAFF	TGTGCCAGCAGCAATTTGGGGGACAGAATGAACACTGAAGCTTTCTTT
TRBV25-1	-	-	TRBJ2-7	CASSEPGGGSYEQYF	TGTGCCAGCAGTGAACCCGGTGGGGGCTCCTACGAGCAGTACTTC
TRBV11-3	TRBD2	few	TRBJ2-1	CASSLGTRRNEQFF	TGTGCCAGCAGCTTAGGGACTAGGAGGAATGAGCAGTTCTTC
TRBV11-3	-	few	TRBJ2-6	CASSPRPGGEANVLTF	TGTGCCAGCAGCCCTCGACCTGGTGGGGAGGCCAACGTCCTGACTTTC
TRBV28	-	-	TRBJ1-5	CASSLHRQGGNQPQHF	TGTGCCAGCAGTTTACATAGGCAGGGTGGCAATCAGCCCCAGCATTTT
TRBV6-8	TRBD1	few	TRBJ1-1	CASSRQGLNTEAFF	TGTGCCAGCAGTCGACAGGGATTGAACACTGAAGCTTTCTTT
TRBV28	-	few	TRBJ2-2	CASRRKGGPRELFF	TGTGCCAGCAGACGTAAGGGGGGCCCCCGGGAGCTGTTTTTT
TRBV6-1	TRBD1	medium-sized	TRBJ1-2	CASSEANPGQVWYGYTF	TGTGCCAGCAGTGAAGCCAACCCGGGACAGGTTTGGTATGGCTACACCTTC
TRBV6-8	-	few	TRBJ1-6	CASSYANSPLHF	TGTGCCAGCAGTTACGCTAATTCACCCCTCCACTTT
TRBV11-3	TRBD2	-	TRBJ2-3	CASSPDSGGGFNTDTQYF	TGTGCCAGCAGCCCCGACTCTGGCGGGGGGTTCAACACAGATACGCAGTATTTT
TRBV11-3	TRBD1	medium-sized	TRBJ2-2	CASSPTGGKREELFF	TGTGCCAGCAGCCCGACAGGGGGCAAAAGGGAGGAGCTGTTTTTT
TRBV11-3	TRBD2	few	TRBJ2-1	CASSRIISGAPYNEQFF	TGTGCCAGCAGCCGGATTATTAGCGGGGCCCCCTACAATGAGCAGTTCTTC
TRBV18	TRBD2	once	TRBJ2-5	CASSPSGGSRETQYF	TGTGCCAGCTCACCTTCCGGGGGGAGCCGAGAGACCCAGTACTTC
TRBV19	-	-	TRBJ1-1	CASSIEYSGAFF	TGTGCCAGTAGTATTGAATATAGCGGGGCTTTCTTT
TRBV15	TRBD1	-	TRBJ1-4	CATSSGQGMAKLFF	TGTGCCACCAGCAGCGGACAGGGGATGGCAAAACTGTTTTTT
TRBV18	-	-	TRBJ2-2	CASSAPTGSTGELFF	TGTGCCAGCTCAGCGCCGACTGGATCCACCGGGGAGCTGTTTTTT
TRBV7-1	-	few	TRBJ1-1	CASSLTLQGRAFF	TGTGCCAGCAGCTTAACGTTACAGGGTCGGGCTTTCTTT
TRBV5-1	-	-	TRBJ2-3	CASSSQSGTDTQYF	TGCGCCAGCTCCTCCCAAAGCGGCACAGATACGCAGTATTTT
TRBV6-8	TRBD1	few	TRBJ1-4	CASSYTDRAGREKLFF	TGTGCCAGCAGTTACACCGACAGGGCCGGCAGGGAAAAACTGTTTTTT
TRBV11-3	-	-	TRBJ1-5	CASSPLIYSNQPQHF	TGTGCCAGCAGCCCCTTGATATATAGCAATCAGCCCCAGCATTTT
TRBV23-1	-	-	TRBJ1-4	CAPDHRGQNNEKLFF	TGCGCCCCTGATCATAGGGGACAAAATAATGAAAAACTGTTTTTT
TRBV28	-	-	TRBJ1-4	CASRALFDRYNEKLFF	TGTGCCAGCAGAGCCCTTTTCGACAGGTATAATGAAAAACTGTTTTTT
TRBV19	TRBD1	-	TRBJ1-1	CASIPDRGLYGTEAFF	TGTGCCAGTATCCCGGACAGGGGCCTGTATGGCACTGAAGCTTTCTTT
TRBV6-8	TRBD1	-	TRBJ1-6	CASSLNYRGWEYNSPLHF	TGTGCCAGCAGTCTTAACTACAGGGGTTGGGAGTATAATTCACCCCTCCACTTT
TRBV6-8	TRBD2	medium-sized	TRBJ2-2	CASTGLVGMAGELFF	TGTGCCAGCACCGGACTAGTCGGGATGGCCGGGGAGCTGTTTTTT
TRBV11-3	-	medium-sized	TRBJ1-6	CASSLESVRNSPLHF	TGTGCCAGCAGCTTAGAGTCTGTCAGAAATTCACCCCTCCACTTT
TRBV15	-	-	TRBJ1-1	CATSRDTSQLHTEAFF	TGTGCCACCAGCAGAGATACTAGCCAGTTACACACTGAAGCTTTCTTT
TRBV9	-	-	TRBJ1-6	CASSVAIGGSSSPLHF	TGTGCCAGCAGCGTAGCGATCGGGGGCAGTAGTTCACCCCTCCACTTT
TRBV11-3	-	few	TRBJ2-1	CASGGAGARSYNEQFF	TGTGCCAGCGGGGGGGCCGGCGCACGGAGTTACAATGAGCAGTTCTTC
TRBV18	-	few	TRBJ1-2	CASSPWDDRNGYTF	TGTGCCAGCTCACCATGGGACGACCGCAATGGCTACACCTTC
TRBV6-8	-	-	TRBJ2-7	CASSFQGFSSPYEQYF	TGTGCCAGCAGTTTCCAGGGATTTAGTTCTCCCTACGAGCAGTACTTC
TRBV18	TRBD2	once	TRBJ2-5	CASSPLGGRTQYF	TGTGCCAGCTCACCACTGGGAGGGCGGACCCAGTACTTC
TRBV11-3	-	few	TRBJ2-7	CASSLVGGPWEQYF	TGTGCCAGCAGCTTAGTGGGGGGGCCGTGGGAGCAGTACTTC
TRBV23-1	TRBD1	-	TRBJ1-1	CASSPRTGRDTEAFF	TGCGCCAGCAGTCCGCGGACAGGGAGGGACACTGAAGCTTTCTTT
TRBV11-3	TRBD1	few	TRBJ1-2	CASSLLTGGAEGYTF	TGTGCCAGCAGCTTACTTACAGGGGGCGCTGAGGGCTACACCTTC
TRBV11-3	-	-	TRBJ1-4	CASSLNGAGRGNEKLFF	TGTGCCAGCAGCTTAAATGGAGCGGGGCGAGGGAATGAAAAACTGTTTTTT
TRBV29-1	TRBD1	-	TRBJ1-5	CSVAPDRGNQPQHF	TGCAGCGTTGCACCCGACAGGGGCAATCAGCCCCAGCATTTT
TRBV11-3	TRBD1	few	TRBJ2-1	CASSPRGGTGRNEQFF	TGTGCCAGCAGCCCTCGTGGGGGGACAGGGAGGAATGAGCAGTTCTTC
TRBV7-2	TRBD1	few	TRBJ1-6	CASSRDSNSPLHF	TGTGCCAGCAGCCGGGACAGTAATTCACCCCTCCACTTT
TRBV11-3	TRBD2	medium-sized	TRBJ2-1	CASSLDLAGGHNEQFF	TGTGCCAGCAGCTTAGATCTAGCGGGGGGTCACAATGAGCAGTTCTTC
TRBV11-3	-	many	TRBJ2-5	CASRTWGVQETQYF	TGTGCCAGCCGAACCTGGGGGGTCCAAGAGACCCAGTACTTC
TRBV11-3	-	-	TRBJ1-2	CASSPFAGEASGYTF	TGTGCCAGCAGCCCATTCGCCGGGGAGGCGAGTGGCTACACCTTC
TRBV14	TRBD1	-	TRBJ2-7	CASSQRTGGGYEQYF	TGTGCCAGCAGCCAAAGAACAGGGGGCGGCTACGAGCAGTACTTC
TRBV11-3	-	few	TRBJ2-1	CASSSGVSSYNEQFF	TGTGCCAGCAGCTCGGGGGTCTCCTCCTACAATGAGCAGTTCTTC
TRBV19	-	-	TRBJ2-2	CASRIRQGGAGELFF	TGTGCCAGTAGGATAAGACAGGGAGGGGCCGGGGAGCTGTTTTTT
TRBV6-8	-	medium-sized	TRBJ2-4	CAIGGGGTDSAKNIQYF	TGTGCCATCGGAGGGGGAGGGACGGATTCAGCCAAAAACATTCAGTACTTC
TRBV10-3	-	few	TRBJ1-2	CAISESGGAYGYTF	TGTGCCATCAGTGAGTCGGGGGGGGCTTATGGCTACACCTTC
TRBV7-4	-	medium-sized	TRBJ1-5	CASSRTQGSDQPQHF	TGTGCCAGCAGCCGGACACAGGGATCGGATCAGCCCCAGCATTTT
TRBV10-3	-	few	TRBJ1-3	CAISELFIGPSSGNTIYF	TGTGCCATCAGTGAGTTGTTTATAGGGCCCAGCTCTGGAAACACCATATATTTT